This is a list of T cell receptor beta chains from one sample in a study of cytomegalovirus exposure and HLA in healthy donors. The protocol was immunoSEQ multiplex PCR, while the TCRdb copy is restricted to in-frame clones and leaves out a portion. This repertoire shows more than 200,000 clones, about 79% found once; its top ten account for 1.5% to 2%. The material sequenced was PBMCs. The origin of the receptors is a male donor in good health and CMV-seronegative. Each CDR3 is given with its conserved first and last residue. D genes are given only for firm matches. The size of a clone is reported for some rows only, either as once, few or many, or as a class for expanded clones.

j_call d_call cdr3_length clone_size v_call cdr3_aa cdr3_nt
TRBJ1-5 NA 16 NA TRBV30 CAWSHNTGISNQPQHF TGTGCCTGGAGTCATAACACAGGGATTAGCAATCAGCCCCAGCATTTT
TRBJ1-4 NA 12 NA TRBV11-2 CASSLPRGKLFF TGTGCCAGCAGCTTGCCACGGGGAAAACTGTTTTTT
TRBJ2-7 TRBD1 17 NA TRBV5-1 CASSSPEGGRGLGEQYF TGCGCCAGCAGCTCGCCAGAAGGCGGCAGGGGGCTTGGTGAGCAGTACTTC
TRBJ1-5 NA 14 NA TRBV18 CASSAYRDNQPQHF TGTGCCAGCTCAGCCTACAGGGACAATCAGCCCCAGCATTTT
TRBJ1-2 NA 15 NA TRBV6-5 CASSYVEQGPRGYTF TGTGCCAGCAGTTACGTCGAACAGGGCCCCCGTGGCTACACCTTC
TRBJ2-2 NA 15 NA TRBV9 CASSVSGSNTGELFF TGTGCCAGCAGCGTATCGGGGTCGAACACCGGGGAGCTGTTTTTT
TRBJ2-2 NA 16 NA TRBV4-2 CASSQEGRINTGELFF TGTGCCAGCAGCCAAGAGGGGAGGATCAACACCGGGGAGCTGTTTTTT
TRBJ2-7 TRBD2 15 NA TRBV7-3 CASSSSSGRNYEQYF TGTGCCAGCAGCTCCTCTAGCGGGAGGAACTACGAGCAGTACTTC
TRBJ1-2 NA 13 NA TRBV9 CASSVVGADGYTF TGTGCCAGCAGCGTAGTAGGGGCGGATGGCTACACCTTC
TRBJ1-2 TRBD1 13 NA TRBV7-2 CASSLDRVKGYTF TGTGCCAGCAGCCTGGACAGGGTAAAGGGCTACACCTTC
TRBJ1-2 NA 14 NA TRBV19 CATRGRGVSYGYTF TGTGCCACGCGGGGTAGGGGAGTGTCCTATGGCTACACCTTC
TRBJ1-5 NA 15 once TRBV30 CAWAAGVDSSQPQHF TGTGCCTGGGCTGCCGGTGTTGACTCAAGTCAGCCCCAGCATTTT
TRBJ2-2 TRBD1 16 NA TRBV4-3 CASSQMTGANTGELFF TGCGCCAGCAGCCAAATGACAGGGGCGAACACCGGGGAGCTGTTTTTT
TRBJ2-7 NA 14 NA TRBV2 CASSEQGKAYEQYF TGTGCCAGCAGTGAACAGGGGAAGGCCTACGAGCAGTACTTC
TRBJ1-1 TRBD1 18 NA TRBV4-3 CASSQPPAGTGEYTEAFF TGCGCCAGCAGCCAACCCCCGGCCGGGACAGGGGAGTACACTGAAGCTTTCTTT
TRBJ2-1 TRBD2 17 once TRBV5-1 CASSPKLAGAPGDEQFF TGCGCCAGCAGCCCAAAACTAGCGGGAGCCCCTGGGGATGAGCAGTTCTTC
TRBJ2-7 NA 15 NA TRBV11-2 CASSLEAGPAYEQYF TGTGCCAGCAGCTTAGAAGCAGGGCCAGCCTACGAGCAGTACTTC
TRBJ1-2 TRBD1 15 NA TRBV4-1 CASSTRTGGSYGYTF TGCGCCAGCAGCACCCGGACAGGGGGAAGCTATGGCTACACCTTC
TRBJ1-3 TRBD1 16 NA TRBV7-2 CASSLFGTGTGNTIYF TGTGCCAGCAGCTTATTCGGGACAGGGACTGGAAACACCATATATTTT
TRBJ2-3 TRBD1 16 NA TRBV9 CASSDGTGGNADTQYF TGTGCCAGCAGCGACGGGACAGGGGGCAATGCAGATACGCAGTATTTT
TRBJ2-5 TRBD2 18 NA TRBV10-3 CAISARLAGERREEAQYF TGTGCCATCAGTGCTCGGCTAGCGGGAGAACGGCGAGAAGAGGCCCAGTACTTC
TRBJ1-4 TRBD1 14 NA TRBV6-5 CASGLTGVGEKLLF TGTGCCAGCGGGCTGACAGGGGTGGGTGAAAAACTGCTTTTT
TRBJ2-7 NA 16 once TRBV27 CASNPTQGSSLREQYF TGTGCCAGCAACCCAACACAGGGTAGTTCCCTTAGGGAGCAGTACTTC
TRBJ2-2 TRBD2 16 few TRBV23-1 CASSQGLAGNTGELFF TGCGCCAGCAGTCAGGGCCTAGCGGGAAACACCGGGGAGCTGTTTTTT
TRBJ2-4 TRBD1 17 NA TRBV19 CASSPLVTGIAKNIQYF TGTGCCAGTAGTCCCCTGGTGACAGGGATCGCCAAAAACATTCAGTACTTC
TRBJ1-2 NA 15 NA TRBV11-2 CASSLEAAPNYGYTF TGTGCCAGCAGCTTAGAGGCGGCACCCAACTATGGCTACACCTTC
TRBJ2-7 NA 16 NA TRBV5-6 CASRLRGVVPPREQYF TGTGCCAGCCGACTCAGGGGCGTAGTCCCCCCTAGGGAGCAGTACTTC
TRBJ2-7 NA 18 NA TRBV10-3 CAISEPPPGGGRSYEQYF TGTGCCATCAGTGAGCCCCCCCCGGGCGGGGGCCGTTCCTACGAGCAGTACTTC
TRBJ2-2 NA 14 NA TRBV10-2 CASTIGSSTGELFF TGCGCCAGCACAATCGGGAGTAGCACCGGGGAGCTGTTTTTT
TRBJ1-6 TRBD1 15 NA TRBV30 CAWSPPTGESSPLHF TGTGCCTGGAGTCCACCCACAGGGGAGTCTTCACCCCTCCACTTT
TRBJ1-5 TRBD1 15 NA TRBV7-6 CASSPGTGGAQPQHF TGTGCCAGCAGCCCCGGGACAGGGGGCGCCCAGCCCCAGCATTTT
TRBJ1-2 NA 14 NA TRBV18 CASSTDTNPYGYTF TGTGCCAGCTCTACGGACACAAATCCCTATGGCTACACCTTC
TRBJ2-7 NA 15 few TRBV6-4 CASSEGPGGTYEQYF TGTGCCAGCAGTGAAGGCCCAGGGGGGACTTACGAGCAGTACTTC
TRBJ2-7 NA 13 NA TRBV21-1 CASSKVRTLEQYF TGTGCCAGCAGCAAAGTGAGGACACTCGAGCAGTACTTC
TRBJ2-7 NA 15 NA TRBV6-5 CAISAPGGGSDEQYF TGTGCCATCAGTGCCCCTGGCGGAGGGTCTGACGAGCAGTACTTC
TRBJ2-2 NA 15 NA TRBV2 CASSEARGDTGELFF TGTGCCAGCAGTGAAGCCAGGGGGGATACCGGGGAGCTGTTTTTT
TRBJ2-7 TRBD2 16 NA TRBV5-1 CASSSGEGRGGREQYF TGCGCCAGCAGTTCCGGGGAGGGACGCGGGGGGCGCGAGCAGTACTTC
TRBJ1-5 NA 15 NA TRBV2 CASSEAGGYNQPQHF TGTGCCAGCAGTGAAGCGGGGGGATACAATCAGCCCCAGCATTTT
TRBJ2-3 TRBD2 17 NA TRBV5-4 CASSLAWSGGNTDTQYF TGTGCCAGCAGCTTGGCCTGGAGCGGGGGGAACACAGATACGCAGTATTTT
TRBJ1-2 NA 12 NA TRBV7-3 CASSNGQSGYTF TGTGCCAGCAGCAACGGTCAATCTGGCTACACCTTC
TRBJ2-3 NA 12 NA TRBV5-4 CASSLAGDTQYF TGTGCCAGCAGCTTGGCCGGGGATACGCAGTATTTT
TRBJ2-3 NA 15 NA TRBV28 CASRRGQLNTDTQYF TGTGCCAGCAGACGTGGACAGCTAAACACAGATACGCAGTATTTT
TRBJ2-7 NA 15 NA TRBV6-5 CASSLRRREAYEQYF TGTGCCAGCAGTCTCCGACGGAGAGAAGCCTACGAGCAGTACTTC
TRBJ2-6 NA 15 NA TRBV4-2 CASRLGGTGANVLTF TGTGCCAGCAGATTAGGGGGAACCGGGGCCAACGTCCTGACTTTC